These 32 T cell receptor beta chains share one sample of origin, sequenced in a study of blood T cells in healthy people across ages. Sample-barcoded 5' priming and a J-beta primer mix drove a second PCR of 7 to 11 cycles. TCRdb reprocessed the 5' RACE reads via MiXCR and lists one record per CDR3 protein. The sample lists 650,000 to 900,000 distinct CDR3 sequences; 62% were seen once. The sample comprised blood. The receptor source for this set is a man younger than 40 in good health.

This clonotype was seen a few times. The chain couples TRBV9 to TRBJ2-5; D gene ambiguous. V lost 0 bases and J lost 3, with 6 bases in between. Germline V gene sequence: CDR1 SGDLS, CDR2 YYNGEE. The CDR3 consists of 13 residues. The CDR3 is CASSVGVEETQYF. The CDR3 DNA is TGTGCCAGCAGCGTAGGAGTGGAAGAGACCCAGTACTTC.

The rearrangement uses TRBV10-3 and TRBJ2-1; possible D gene TRBD2, 5 bases. This CDR3 is built from 15 residues. Germline V lookup: CDR1 ENHRY, CDR2 SYGVKD. V was clipped by 6 bases and J by 8 bases, with 20 bases between them. The CDR3 sequence: CAISSLDSLSYEQFF. The CDR3 DNA reads TGTGCCATCAGCTCCCTGGACTCCCTATCCTATGAGCAGTTCTTC.

V gene TRBV6-5 combines with J gene TRBJ2-4; D gene unclear. The CDR3 is made up of 19 amino acids. Trimming removed 0 bases from V and 4 bases from J, with 22 bases in between. Germline V gene sequence: CDR1 MNHEY, CDR2 SVGAGI. The CDR3 loop is CASSYSSPGTPTRKNIQYF. CDR3 sequence (DNA): TGTGCCAGCAGTTACTCGAGCCCGGGCACCCCCACCAGGAAAAACATTCAGTACTTC.

In this sample, this clonotype turned up a few times. V gene TRBV28 combines with J gene TRBJ2-5; 7 positions agree with TRBD1. Germline CDR1 and CDR2: MDHEN and SYDVKM. The V segment lost 7 bases and the J segment 2 bases; nucleotides outside the gene matches: 10. The CDR3 covers 15 residues. The CDR3 is CASIALDRVQETQYF. The CDR3, as DNA: TGTGCCAGCATCGCACTCGACAGGGTACAAGAGACCCAGTACTTC.

This chain joins TRBV7-2 and TRBJ1-2; 11 nucleotides match TRBD1. This CDR3 has 15 amino acids. J was trimmed by 7 bases and V by 1 base; bases with no gene match: 5. The V gene's germline CDR1 is SGHTA and CDR2 FQGNSA. The CDR3 nucleotides read TGTGCCAGCAGCTTAGTCTGGGACAGGGGGGTTGGCTACACCTTC. Translation gives CASSLVWDRGVGYTF.

This clonotype was observed a handful of times. This chain links TRBV6-2 or TRBV6-3 with TRBJ1-4; D uncertain. CDR1 is MNHEY and CDR2 is SVGEGT in the germline V gene. V gave up 2 bases and J gave up 0 bases, with 13 bases separating them. There are 17 residues in the CDR3. The CDR3 here is CASSYRLQLATNEKLFF. The CDR3 region has the DNA TGTGCCAGCAGTTACCGACTACAACTAGCAACTAATGAAAAACTGTTTTTT.

This clonotype was picked up a small number of times. The J gene is TRBJ2-1, the V gene TRBV18; D not resolved. The V end was cut by 4 bases, the J end by 7 bases, with 8 bases between. The CDR3 sequence is 12 residues long. Germline V lookup: CDR1 KGHSH, CDR2 LQKENI. CDR3 residues: CASSQGFNEQFF. CDR3 DNA sequence: TGTGCCAGCTCACAAGGTTTTAATGAGCAGTTCTTC.

The chain uses TRBV20-1 and TRBJ1-2; possible D gene TRBD1, 5 bases. The CDR3 sequence is 16 residues long. V was shortened by 0 bases and J by 5 bases, with 19 bases between the two germline ends. Germline CDR1 reads DFQATT; CDR2 reads SNEGSKA (reference sequence). This CDR3 reads CSARDSKRDRWYGYTF. CDR3 nucleotides: TGCAGTGCTAGAGATTCTAAACGGGACCGATGGTATGGCTACACCTTC.

The rearrangement joins TRBV6-5 to TRBJ1-2; tentatively, D is TRBD1 (5 bases). V was shortened by 6 bases and J by 8 bases, with 13 bases between the two germline ends. The CDR3 has 12 residues. Per the germline V gene, CDR1 is MNHEY and CDR2 is SVGAGI. The CDR3 DNA reads TGTGCCAGCAGCTCGGGGGGGGACGGCTACACCTTC. Protein sequence: CASSSGGDGYTF.

J is TRBJ2-7 and V is TRBV7-9, with D perhaps assigned TRBD1 or TRBD2 (5 bases each). Germline V lookup: CDR1 SEHNR, CDR2 FQNEAQ (reference sequence). The V end lost 5 bases, the J end lost 6 bases, and 14 bases lay between the germline ends. This CDR3 spans 13 amino acids. The CDR3 DNA reads as TGTGCCAGCAGCGCCCACGGGACGGGCGAGCAGTACTTC. This encodes CASSAHGTGEQYF.

This chain links TRBV7-3 with TRBJ1-1, with D perhaps matching TRBD1 (6 bases). Trimming cost V 0 bases and J 0 bases, with 8 bases left between them. The germline V gene has CDR1 SGHTA and CDR2 FQGTGA. This CDR3 comprises 15 residues. CDR3 loop: CASSLTAGVNTEAFF. For the CDR3, the DNA is TGTGCCAGCAGCTTAACAGCAGGGGTGAACACTGAAGCTTTCTTT.

Comment on this clonotype: One base away lies a much larger clone, so this may be a sequencing read error. The chain recombines TRBV30 with TRBJ2-1; no reliable D call. V was cut by 3 bases and J by 4 bases, with 1 base left in between. The germline V gene has CDR1 GTSNPN and CDR2 SVGIG (reference sequence). This CDR3 comprises 10 residues. As DNA, the CDR3 is TGTGCCTGGAGATACAATGAGCAGTTCTTC. It codes for CAWRYNEQFF.

The gene calls are TRBV4-1 and TRBJ1-2; possible D gene TRBD1, 5 bases. Trimming shortened V by 0 bases and J by 2 bases, and 13 bases separated the two germline ends. CDR3 length: 16 amino acids. The germline V gene encodes CDR1 MGHRA and CDR2 YSYEKL. For the CDR3, the DNA is TGCGCCAGCAGCCAAGAGTCGGGAGCAGGGAACTATGGCTACACCTTC. Translated, it gives CASSQESGAGNYGYTF.

This clonotype was detected a few times. The chain has TRBV20-1 and TRBJ2-5; 13 bases line up with TRBD2. V was clipped by 5 bases and J by 11 bases; unmatched bases: 14. Germline V gene data show CDR1 as DFQATT and CDR2 as SNEGSKA (reference sequence). The CDR3 loop spans 15 amino acids. CDR3 nucleotides: TGCAGTGCTGTAGAGGGACTAGCGGGGCCGGGGGAGCAGTACTTC. Its translation is CSAVEGLAGPGEQYF.

The CDR3 nucleotides read TGTGCCACCAGTGATCCGCGGGACAGACTAGCTCTTCCCTACAATGAGCAGTTCTTC. As protein: CATSDPRDRLALPYNEQFF. The V call is TRBV24-1, the J call TRBJ2-1; D is perhaps TRBD1 or TRBD2 (7 bases each). V lost 3 bases to trimming and J lost 2 bases, with 22 bases between them. The CDR3 has 19 residues. The germline V gene encodes CDR1 KGHDR and CDR2 SFDVKD.

V usage is TRBV20-1 and J usage is TRBJ2-4; the match to TRBD2 covers 9 bases. The germline V gene encodes CDR1 DFQATT and CDR2 SNEGSKA (reference sequence). With 3 bases clipped from V and 13 bases from J, the junction kept 16 bases outside the gene matches. The CDR3 length is 15 residues. Here the CDR3 reads CSASPGVAGVYGQYF. The CDR3 DNA reads as TGCAGTGCTAGCCCCGGGGTAGCGGGGGTTTACGGGCAGTACTTC.

Note on this clonotype: Compared with germline, one end of the junction differs, possibly owing to a read error. This sequence joins TRBV13 and TRBJ2-7; 8 bases are shared with TRBD1. The CDR3 spans 14 residues. The germline gives CDR1 PRHDT, CDR2 FYEKMQ (reference sequence). Here the CDR3 reads CANSFGQGAYEQYF. CDR3 DNA sequence: TGTGCCAACAGCTTTGGACAGGGTGCCTACGAGCAGTACTTC. Full variable domain (rest looked up from reference TRBV13 and TRBJ2-7): AAGVIQSPRHLIKEKRETATLKCYPIPRHDTVYWYQQGPGQDPQFLISFYEKMQSDKGSIPDRFSAQQFSDYHSELNMSSLELGDSALYFCANSFGQGAYEQYFGPGTRLTVT.

The rearrangement uses TRBV30 and TRBJ1-4; 11 bases map to TRBD1. Trimming took 0 bases from V and 8 from J; bases not matched to a gene: 5. Germline V gene data show CDR1 as GTSNPN and CDR2 as SVGIG (reference sequence). CDR3 length equals 15 residues. This chain's CDR3 is CAWSVGTGGWEKLFF. CDR3 DNA: TGTGCCTGGAGTGTGGGGACAGGGGGTTGGGAAAAACTGTTTTTT.

The rearrangement uses TRBV6-5 and TRBJ2-3; D remains unclear. The V end lost 6 bases, the J end lost 4 bases, and 11 bases lay between the germline ends. In germline, CDR1 is MNHEY, CDR2 SVGAGI. The CDR3 consists of 13 residues. CDR3 in DNA: TGTGCCAGCAGGAGCTGGCGCCCAGATACGCAGTATTTT. As protein: CASRSWRPDTQYF.

V gene TRBV6-1 combines with J gene TRBJ1-2, with D hard to call. The V gene's germline CDR1 is MNHNS and CDR2 SASEGT. Trimming cost V 4 bases and J 0 bases, with 21 bases left between them. This CDR3 contains 18 residues. CDR3 sequence reads: CASSANAGLNLANYGYTF. CDR3 DNA sequence: TGTGCCAGCAGTGCTAACGCAGGACTTAATTTGGCTAACTATGGCTACACCTTC.

The V gene is TRBV20-1, the J gene TRBJ2-7; 8 bases agree with TRBD1. Germline V gene lookup returns CDR1 DFQATT and CDR2 SNEGSKA (reference sequence). Unmatched junction bases numbered 5, after V lost 4 bases and J lost 0 bases. The length of the CDR3 is 14 residues. The CDR3 loop reads CSATWTGSSYEQYF. The CDR3 DNA reads as TGCAGTGCTACCTGGACAGGGAGCTCCTACGAGCAGTACTTC.

The chain combines TRBV7-9 with TRBJ2-1, with no clear D. CDR1 is SEHNR and CDR2 is FQNEAQ in the germline V gene (reference sequence). The CDR3 is 15 amino acids. V lost 5 bases and J lost 8, with 19 bases in between. DNA of the CDR3: TGTGCCAGCAGCGGGTGGACGGACGAGATGGATGAGCAGTTCTTC. Amino acids: CASSGWTDEMDEQFF.

The genes are TRBV29-1 and TRBJ2-5, with D perhaps TRBD1 or TRBD2 (5 bases each). Deletions cut 3 bases from V and 4 bases from J, with 21 bases between. Germline CDR1 and CDR2: SQVTM and ANQGSEA. The CDR3 has 16 residues. CDR3 sequence reads: CSVEGVGLSVGETQYF. The CDR3 region has the DNA TGCAGCGTTGAGGGGGTGGGCCTCTCTGTTGGAGAGACCCAGTACTTC.

The chain joins TRBV5-1 to TRBJ1-2; 9 positions match TRBD1. Germline values: CDR1 SGHRS, CDR2 YFSETQ. The length of the CDR3 is 16 residues. The V gene end was trimmed by 5 bases and the J gene end by 4 bases; junction bases not matched to a gene: 12. The CDR3 spells CASSSDSGTGPYGYTF. The CDR3 DNA reads as TGCGCCAGCAGTTCTGATTCCGGGACAGGGCCCTATGGCTACACCTTC. Based on the CDR3 plus reference TRBV5-1 and TRBJ1-2, the full variable domain is KAGVTQTPRYLIKTRGQQVTLSCSPISGHRSVSWYQQTPGQGLQFLFEYFSETQRNKGNFPGRFSGRQFSNSRSEMNVSTLELGDSALYLCASSSDSGTGPYGYTFGSGTRLTVV.

The chain is built from TRBV27 and TRBJ2-1, with D perhaps TRBD2 (7 bases). Germline CDR1 is MNHEY and CDR2 is SMNVEV (reference sequence). V lost 6 bases and J 0 bases, leaving 15 bases between the germline ends. CDR3 length: 16 amino acids. CDR3 residues: CASRRGGLISYNEQFF. The CDR3, as DNA: TGTGCCAGCAGACGCGGGGGCCTGATCTCCTACAATGAGCAGTTCTTC.

This clonotype was observed a few times. J is TRBJ2-1 and V is TRBV6-2 or TRBV6-3; D gene unclear. The CDR3 spans 12 residues. Trimming took off 4 bases at V and 7 bases at J, with 8 bases between the two ends. Germline CDR1 and CDR2: MNHEY and SVGEGT. Here the CDR3 reads CASSSSDNEQFF. The CDR3 nucleotides are TGTGCCAGCAGTTCTAGTGATAATGAGCAGTTCTTC.

This clonotype was seen more than once but under ten times. The chain couples TRBV12-3 or TRBV12-4 to TRBJ1-5, with 7 bases matching TRBD1. V lost 0 bases and J lost 6; bases outside the gene matches: 8. The CDR3 length is 16 residues. CDR3: CASSLAEETGIQPQHF. CDR3 in DNA: TGTGCCAGCAGTTTAGCGGAAGAGACAGGGATTCAGCCCCAGCATTTT.

Comment on this clonotype: This could be a read error, since a much larger clone is one nucleotide away. V usage is TRBV4-2 and J usage is TRBJ2-1; TRBD2 is a possible D gene (7 bases). Germline V CDR1 and CDR2: LGHNA, YNFKEQ. This CDR3 region has 16 residues. CDR3 sequence: CASSQRGGKNYNERFF. CDR3 DNA: TGTGCCAGCAGCCAAAGGGGGGGAAAAAACTACAATGAGCGGTTCTTC.

Remarks on this clonotype: A single base separates this from a much larger clone, so it may be a read error. V gene TRBV5-6 combines with J gene TRBJ2-5; 8 bases fit TRBD1. The CDR3 spans 15 residues. Germline V lookup: CDR1 SGHDT, CDR2 YYEEEE. The CDR3 region is CVSSFPDRGEGTQYF. CDR3 nucleotides: TGTGTCAGCAGCTTCCCCGACAGGGGAGAAGGGACCCAGTACTTC.

This clonotype occurred once. The genes are TRBV28 and TRBJ2-5, with 7 bases matching TRBD2. Looked up from germline, CDR1 is MDHEN and CDR2 is SYDVKM. V lost 4 bases, J lost 4 bases, and 15 bases stayed unmatched. The CDR3 contains 17 residues. CDR3 bases: TGTGCCAGCAGTTCCCCCCGGGCTAGCGGTAACCGAGAGACCCAGTACTTC. Translated, it gives CASSSPRASGNRETQYF.

The rearrangement uses TRBV20-1 and TRBJ2-4; a weak D match, TRBD1 (5 bases). The CDR3 has 15 residues. Germline CDR1 and CDR2: DFQATT and SNEGSKA (reference sequence). V lost 0 bases and J lost 13, with 22 bases in between. DNA for the CDR3: TGCAGTGCTAGAGATCAGGCTGGGGCAGACATTTGGCAGTACTTC. It is translated as CSARDQAGADIWQYF.

As for this clonotype: The junction does not match germline at one end; this may be a read error. This chain connects TRBV6-2 or TRBV6-3 to TRBJ2-7; 7 nucleotides line up with TRBD1. From germline, CDR1 is MNHEY and CDR2 SVGEGT. CDR3 length: 15 amino acids. The CDR3 DNA sequence: TGTGCCAGCAGTCCAGGGGGTAGGAGCTCCGACGAGCAGTACTTC. It yields the protein CASSPGGRSSDEQYF.